The 10 T cell receptor beta chains reported below all come from one sample, sequenced in a study of blood T cells in healthy people across ages. Primed by a sample-barcoded 5' primer and a J-beta primer mix, a second PCR proceeded for 7 to 11 cycles. TCRdb re-called the 5' RACE reads through MiXCR, storing one row per CDR3 protein. The repertoire has over 950,000 distinct CDR3 sequences, roughly 51% of them found once; the top ten carry around 21%. Input material: blood. These receptors all stem from a woman aged 55 to 70 in good health.

This clonotype was detected only a few times. The rearrangement joins TRBV18 to TRBJ2-1; D not resolved. The CDR3 length is 13 residues. CDR1 is KGHSH, CDR2 LQKENI, per germline. V lost 6 bases, J lost 7 bases, and 13 bases lay in between. CDR3 nucleotides: TGTGCCAGCTCGCCAGCTGGGGTTAATGAGCAGTTCTTC. Residues: CASSPAGVNEQFF.

This clonotype was picked up a small number of times. This chain uses TRBV6-2 or TRBV6-3 with TRBJ2-7; D unresolved. Germline CDR1 is MNHEY and CDR2 is SVGEGT. V dropped 2 bases and J dropped 4 bases, with 6 bases sitting between them. The length of the CDR3 is 12 residues. CDR3 amino acids: CASSYEVYEQYF. As DNA, the CDR3 is TGTGCCAGCAGTTACGAGGTTTACGAGCAGTACTTC.

This clonotype turned up a few times. The chain couples TRBV2 to TRBJ2-5; D is perhaps TRBD1 (5 bases). This CDR3 contains 14 residues. Germline values: CDR1 SNHLY, CDR2 FYNNEI. V lost 7 bases and J 2 bases, leaving 14 bases between the germline ends. The CDR3 loop is CASKRWGKQETQYF. CDR3 nucleotides: TGTGCCAGCAAGCGTTGGGGCAAACAAGAGACCCAGTACTTC.

The chain has TRBV18 and TRBJ2-7, with TRBD2 matching over 8 bases. Germline V gene lookup returns CDR1 KGHSH and CDR2 LQKENI. After removal of 3 bases from V and 9 bases from J, the junction contained 10 bases not matched to a gene. The CDR3 length is 14 residues. This chain's CDR3 is CASSPGLGKGVQYF. The CDR3, as DNA: TGTGCCAGCTCACCGGGACTAGGGAAAGGCGTGCAGTACTTC. Full variable domain (rest looked up from reference TRBV18 and TRBJ2-7): NAGVMQNPRHLVRRRGQEARLRCSPMKGHSHVYWYRQLPEEGLKFMVYLQKENIIDESGMPKERFSAEFPKEGPSILRIQQVVRGDSAAYFCASSPGLGKGVQYFGPGTRLTVT.

The chain carries TRBV6-5 and TRBJ2-2; D may be TRBD1 (6 bases). The CDR3 is 14 amino acids. Germline V CDR1 and CDR2: MNHEY, SVGAGI. Trimming removed 6 bases from V and 6 bases from J, with 14 bases in between. DNA of the CDR3: TGTGCCAGCAGGGGGGCATATCTCTCCGGGGAGCTGTTTTTT. This translates into CASRGAYLSGELFF.

The chain uses TRBV5-5 and TRBJ1-2, with 7 bases identical to TRBD1. The CDR3 totals 15 residues. After removal of 1 base from V and 1 base from J, the junction contained 4 bases not matched to a gene. Per germline, CDR1 SGHKS and CDR2 YYEKEE (reference sequence). The CDR3 coding sequence is TGTGCCAGCAGCTTGTCTACAGGGGTTAACTATGGCTACACCTTC. This translates into CASSLSTGVNYGYTF. Together with reference TRBV5-5 and TRBJ1-2, the CDR3 gives the full variable domain: DAGVTQSPTHLIKTRGQQVTLRCSPISGHKSVSWYQQVLGQGPQFIFQYYEKEERGRGNFPDRFSARQFPNYSSELNVNALLLGDSALYLCASSLSTGVNYGYTFGSGTRLTVV.

On this clonotype: Sequence at one end of the junction differs from germline and may be a read error. The V and J genes are TRBV11-2 and TRBJ2-3, with a possible D match to TRBD1 (6 bases). The germline CDR1 and CDR2 sequences are SGHAT and FQNNGV. The CDR3 totals 17 residues. The CDR3 DNA reads TGTGCTAGCAGCTTATCGGGCCAGGGGATGAGAACAGATACGCAGTATTTT. It yields the protein CASSLSGQGMRTDTQYF.

This clonotype was detected a few times. This chain joins TRBV5-5 and TRBJ2-5, with unresolved D. Trimming took 2 bases from V and 3 from J, leaving 8 bases between them. The CDR3 is 13 amino acids. Germline values: CDR1 SGHKS, CDR2 YYEKEE (reference sequence). CDR3 sequence: CASSLSWEETQYF. The CDR3 nucleotides are TGTGCCAGCAGCTTAAGCTGGGAAGAGACCCAGTACTTC.

CDR3 residues: CASSLRYRYNEQFF. CDR3 in DNA: TGTGCCAGCAGCTTAAGATACAGGTACAATGAGCAGTTCTTC. The V and J genes are TRBV7-2 and TRBJ2-1, with D possibly matching TRBD1 (5 bases). Germline V gives CDR1 SGHTA, CDR2 FQGNSA. The CDR3 contains 14 residues. Trimming pared 2 bases from V and 4 bases from J, leaving 9 bases between.

The V call is TRBV4-2, the J call TRBJ2-5; 7 positions match TRBD1. Germline loops: CDR1 LGHNA, CDR2 YNFKEQ. This CDR3 is built from 15 residues. V shed 2 bases, J shed 2 bases, and the junction held 5 bases outside the gene matches. The CDR3 sequence: CASSQTGTDQETQYF. In DNA, the CDR3 is TGTGCCAGCAGCCAAACCGGGACAGATCAAGAGACCCAGTACTTC.